In its sample, the clone carrying this T cell receptor beta chain was seen a few times. What it binds is not known. TCRdb used MiXCR to reprocess the 5' RACE reads, holding one entry per CDR3 protein. The table lists under 900,000 distinct CDR3 sequences, approximately 18% of them singletons. The sample originates from a study of identical twins. Study-wide results and limits: Monozygotic twin pairs showed more out-of-frame TCR alpha sharing than models estimated.

Germline CDR1 and CDR2: MNHEY and SMNVEV (reference sequence). V was cut by 4 bases and J by 0 bases, with 10 bases left in between. The CDR3 has 16 residues. These data were likewise used in another study, on T cells expressing NK-cell markers. That source adds: Source material for TCR beta repertoires consisted of sorted CD3+CD56+NKG2C+, CD3+CD56+NKG2C- and CD3+CD56-NKG2C+ T cells. The authors restricted sorting to alpha-beta TCR T cells with an anti-gamma-delta TCR antibody in several experiments.

The V call is TRBV27, the J call TRBJ2-6; D is perhaps TRBD2 (5 bases). Sequenced input: PBMCs. The clonotype comes from a young woman in good health. This CDR3 is CASSSPGLSGANVLTF. The CDR3 nucleotides are TGTGCCAGCAGTTCCCCAGGACTCTCTGGGGCCAACGTCCTGACTTTC. Full variable domain (rest looked up from reference TRBV27 and TRBJ2-6): EAQVTQNPRYLITVTGKKLTVTCSQNMNHEYMSWYRQDPGLGLRQIYYSMNVEVTDKGDVPEGYKVSRKEKRNFPLILESPSPNQTSLYFCASSSPGLSGANVLTFGAGSRLTVL.